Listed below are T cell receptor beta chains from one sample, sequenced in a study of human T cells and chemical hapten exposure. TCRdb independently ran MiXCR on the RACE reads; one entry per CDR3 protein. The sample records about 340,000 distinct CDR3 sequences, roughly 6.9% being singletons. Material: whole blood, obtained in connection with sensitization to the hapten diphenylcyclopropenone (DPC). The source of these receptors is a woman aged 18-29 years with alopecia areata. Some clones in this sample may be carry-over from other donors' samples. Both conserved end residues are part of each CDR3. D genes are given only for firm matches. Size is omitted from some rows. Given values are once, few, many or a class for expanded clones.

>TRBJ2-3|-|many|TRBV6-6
CASSSSPDTQYF
TGTGCCAGCAGTTCCTCTCCAGATACGCAGTATTTT
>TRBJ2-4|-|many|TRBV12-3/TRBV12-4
CASSPRGGGNIQYF
TGTGCCAGCAGTCCCCGGGGAGGGGGAAACATTCAGTACTTC
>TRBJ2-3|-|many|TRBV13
CASSSTALVDTQYF
TGTGCCAGCAGCTCCACCGCCCTGGTGGATACGCAGTATTTT
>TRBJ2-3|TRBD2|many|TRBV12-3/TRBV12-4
CASSWAGVPDTQYF
TGTGCCAGCAGTTGGGCGGGGGTTCCAGATACGCAGTATTTT
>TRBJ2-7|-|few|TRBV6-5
CASSYQLSYEQYF
TGTGCCAGCAGTTATCAATTATCCTACGAGCAGTACTTC
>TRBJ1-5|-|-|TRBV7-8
CASSLARAPQPQHF
TGTGCCAGCAGCTTAGCCAGGGCTCCTCAGCCCCAGCATTTT
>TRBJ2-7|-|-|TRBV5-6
CASSFVGWNYEQYF
TGTGCCAGCAGCTTCGTCGGCTGGAATTACGAGCAGTACTTC
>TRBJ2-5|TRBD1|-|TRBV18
CASSPWDSEETQYF
TGTGCCAGCTCACCGTGGGACAGTGAAGAGACCCAGTACTTC
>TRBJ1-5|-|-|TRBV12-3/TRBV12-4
CASSQGSDQPQHF
TGTGCCAGCAGTCAGGGGTCGGACCAGCCCCAGCATTTT
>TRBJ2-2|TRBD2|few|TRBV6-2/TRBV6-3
CASRSSGTSGTGELFF
TGTGCCAGCAGGTCCTCCGGGACTAGCGGTACCGGGGAGCTGTTTTTT
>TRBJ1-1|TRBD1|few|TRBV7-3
CASSPGQGAPPEAFF
TGTGCCAGCAGCCCCGGACAGGGGGCGCCGCCTGAAGCTTTCTTT
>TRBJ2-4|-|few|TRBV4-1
CASSLAREGDIQYF
TGCGCCAGCAGCCTGGCTAGGGAGGGGGACATTCAGTACTTC
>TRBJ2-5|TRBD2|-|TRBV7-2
CASSPRTSQEETQYF
TGTGCCAGCAGCCCCCGGACTAGTCAGGAGGAGACCCAGTACTTC
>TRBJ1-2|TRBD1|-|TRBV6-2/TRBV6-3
CASRGTGGSGYTF
TGTGCCAGCAGGGGGACAGGAGGATCGGGCTACACCTTC
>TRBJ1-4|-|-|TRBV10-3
CAISSGAPATNEKLFF
TGTGCCATCAGCTCGGGAGCCCCAGCGACTAATGAAAAACTGTTTTTT
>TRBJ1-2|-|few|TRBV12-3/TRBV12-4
CASSSSGRGVYGYTF
TGTGCCAGCAGTTCATCGGGGAGGGGAGTCTATGGCTACACCTTC
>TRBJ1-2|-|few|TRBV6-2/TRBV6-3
CASSSPPSAENGYTF
TGTGCCAGCAGTTCCCCTCCGTCGGCGGAGAATGGCTACACCTTC
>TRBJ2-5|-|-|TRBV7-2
CASSGGLFKETQYF
TGTGCCAGCAGCGGGGGACTTTTCAAAGAGACCCAGTACTTC
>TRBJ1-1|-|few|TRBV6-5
CASSLGTGGEAFF
TGTGCCAGCAGTCTAGGGACGGGCGGCGAAGCTTTCTTT
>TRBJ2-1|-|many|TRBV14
CASSQDPGRTSYNEQFF
TGTGCCAGCAGCCAAGATCCGGGACGTACATCGTACAATGAGCAGTTCTTC
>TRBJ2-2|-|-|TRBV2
CASSEVGGLGTGELFF
TGTGCCAGCAGTGAAGTTGGGGGTCTTGGCACCGGGGAGCTGTTTTTT
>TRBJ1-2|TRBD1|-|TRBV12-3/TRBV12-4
CASSPDRRNYGYTF
TGTGCCAGCAGTCCGGACAGGAGGAACTATGGCTACACCTTC
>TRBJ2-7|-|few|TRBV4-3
CASSQDISDSSYEQYF
TGCGCCAGCAGCCAAGATATCTCGGATAGCTCCTACGAGCAGTACTTC
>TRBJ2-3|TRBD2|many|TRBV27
CASSSPGLAGKDTQYF
TGTGCCAGCAGTTCCCCTGGACTAGCGGGGAAAGATACGCAGTATTTT
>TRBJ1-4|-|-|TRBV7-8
CASRRQLSTNEKLFF
TGTGCCAGCAGACGACAGCTATCAACTAATGAAAAACTGTTTTTT
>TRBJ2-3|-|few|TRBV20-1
CSARPSRVGGEQYF
TGCAGTGCTAGACCGAGCAGGGTGGGGGGAGAGCAGTATTTT
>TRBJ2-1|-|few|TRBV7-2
CASSRPSAGATLAAYNEQFF
TGTGCCAGCAGCCGTCCCTCCGCGGGCGCAACCCTAGCTGCCTACAATGAGCAGTTCTTC
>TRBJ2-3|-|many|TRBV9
CASSVTASTDTQYF
TGTGCCAGCAGCGTGACTGCGAGCACAGATACGCAGTATTTT
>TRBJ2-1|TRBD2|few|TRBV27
CASSPYRAGAIYNEQFF
TGTGCCAGCAGTCCTTACCGAGCGGGGGCGATCTACAATGAGCAGTTCTTC
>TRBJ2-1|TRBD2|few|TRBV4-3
CASSQELAGGPYEQFF
TGCGCCAGCAGCCAAGAATTAGCGGGGGGGCCATACGAGCAGTTCTTC
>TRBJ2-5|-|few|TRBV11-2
CASSLALAVPFRGQYF
TGTGCCAGCAGCTTGGCGTTAGCGGTTCCCTTTCGGGGCCAGTACTTC
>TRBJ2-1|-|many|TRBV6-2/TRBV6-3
CASSLTGEEEFF
TGTGCCAGCAGCCTCACAGGGGAGGAGGAGTTCTTC
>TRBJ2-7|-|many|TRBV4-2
CASSPLRGVSYEQYF
TGTGCCAGCAGCCCCTTACGAGGGGTCTCCTACGAGCAGTACTTC
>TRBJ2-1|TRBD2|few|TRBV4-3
CASSQEASGVGEQFF
TGCGCCAGCAGCCAAGAGGCTAGCGGGGTAGGTGAGCAGTTCTTC
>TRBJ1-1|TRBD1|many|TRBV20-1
CSARESDRGGTEAFF
TGCAGTGCTAGAGAATCGGACAGGGGCGGAACTGAAGCTTTCTTT
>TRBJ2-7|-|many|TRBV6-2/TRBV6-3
CASSYLYEQYF
TGTGCCAGCAGTTACCTCTACGAGCAGTACTTC
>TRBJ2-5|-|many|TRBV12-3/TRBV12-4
CASSSYSAYQETQYF
TGTGCCAGCAGTTCGTACAGCGCGTACCAAGAGACCCAGTACTTC
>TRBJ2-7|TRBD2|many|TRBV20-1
CSAGRAGGGEQYF
TGCAGTGCTGGTCGTGCGGGGGGAGGCGAGCAGTACTTC
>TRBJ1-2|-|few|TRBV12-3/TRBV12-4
CASSRNQIYGYTF
TGTGCCAGCAGTCGGAATCAGATCTATGGCTACACCTTC
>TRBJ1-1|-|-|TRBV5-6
CASSLVRAGGEAFF
TGTGCCAGCAGCTTAGTGCGCGCCGGCGGTGAAGCTTTCTTT
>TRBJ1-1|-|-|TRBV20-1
CSARDAGRNTEAFF
TGCAGTGCTAGAGATGCAGGGAGGAACACTGAAGCTTTCTTT